A single sample gave rise to the 5 T cell receptor beta chains below, sequenced in a study of cytomegalovirus exposure and HLA in healthy donors. The PCR was carried out with 60 Vbeta primers and 13 Jbeta primers. Libraries were prepared by immunoSEQ multiplex PCR; TCRdb keeps only in-frame clonotypes and omits some of them. Here the sample spans around 160,000 clones, just over 70% being singletons. Sample: PBMCs. The source of these receptors is a man between 18 and 29 years old in good health and CMV-seropositive.

The chain employs TRBV6-1 and TRBJ1-2, with 7 positions matching TRBD1. CDR3 length: 14 amino acids. The germline gives CDR1 MNHNS, CDR2 SASEGT. The junction had 7 bases not matched to a gene; V was cut back by 5 bases and J by 4 bases. CDR3 in amino acids: CASSQGVQGYGYTF. For the CDR3, the DNA is TGTGCCAGCAGTCAGGGGGTGCAGGGCTATGGCTACACCTTC.

The V gene is TRBV6-4, the J gene TRBJ2-7, with D unclear. In germline, CDR1 is MRHNA, CDR2 SNTAGT. This CDR3 comprises 11 residues. V shed 4 bases and J shed 7 bases, with 8 bases lying between them. The CDR3 nucleotides are TGTGCCAGCAGTGGTATGGGAGAGCAGTACGTC. Translating it yields CASSGMGEQYV.

The rearrangement uses TRBV18 and TRBJ2-5, with 11 positions matching TRBD1. The J segment lost 5 bases and the V segment lost 3 bases, leaving 11 bases of the junction unmatched. The CDR3 covers 17 residues. Germline assignment: CDR1 KGHSH and CDR2 LQKENI. CDR3 sequence: CASSPPAGQGAWETQYF. The CDR3 region has the DNA TGTGCCAGCTCACCTCCCGCCGGACAGGGGGCTTGGGAGACCCAGTACTTC.

The chain joins TRBV14 to TRBJ2-1; weak D call: TRBD1 (6 bases). The CDR3 runs 17 residues. Germline lookup yields CDR1 SGHDN and CDR2 FVKESK. The V end was cut by 1 base, the J end by 4 bases, with 17 bases between. DNA for the CDR3: TGTGCCAGCAGCCAAGCTCTCTATGGACAGATATACAATGAGCAGTTCTTC. It yields the protein CASSQALYGQIYNEQFF.

The rearrangement joins TRBV18 to TRBJ2-1, with D possibly TRBD2 on 6 matching bases. This CDR3 is built from 18 residues. The germline CDR1 and CDR2 sequences are KGHSH and LQKENI. The germline V and J ends were trimmed by 0 bases and 0 bases, with 15 bases remaining between them. The CDR3 nucleotides are TGTGCCAGCTCACCACCCAATCCTAGCGTGAGCTCCTACAATGAGCAGTTCTTC. It yields the protein CASSPPNPSVSSYNEQFF.